The source of this T cell receptor (beta chain) is a study of metastatic and nonmetastatic thyroid tumors. TCRdb reprocessed the PCR reads via MiXCR. There are under 15,000 clones in the sample; about 25% occur only once, and 3.6% lies in the top ten. Ahead of thyroid surgery, no patient had received treatment of any kind. CDR3 length: 15 residues. Germline V gives CDR1 MNHNS, CDR2 SASEGT. V dropped 7 bases and J dropped 5; count of bases not matched to a gene: 14. A few counts support this clone. Additional DNA sequences in this sample encode the identical CDR3. The receptor was isolated from a female donor with papillary thyroid cancer or a benign thyroid nodule (not recorded which). Some clones in this sample may be carry-over from other donors' samples. J is TRBJ2-7 and V is TRBV6-1; 7 bases agree with TRBD1. What was sequenced was blood. The CDR3 region is CASTPRQGARDEQYF. The CDR3 region has the DNA TGTGCCAGCACACCTAGACAGGGTGCTCGGGACGAGCAGTACTTC.